Reported below is one T cell receptor (beta chain). Its antigen is unidentified. Some clones are missing from TCRdb's copy, which holds only in-frame ones; the method was immunoSEQ multiplex PCR. The sample holds around 83,000 clones, about nine tenths seen once. The source of the sample is a study of T cell responses to AZD1222 COVID-19 vaccine. Trimming stripped 0 bases from V and 4 bases from J, with 4 bases between. The CDR3 length is 13 residues. Germline values: CDR1 SEHNR, CDR2 FQNEAQ (reference sequence). General study findings and limits: Spike was spanned by vaccine-associated CD4 TCRs, with dominance at 160-218 and 743-854. Spike-specific TCR repertoires showed rising breadth and depth after two AZD1222 doses. The donor cohort was predominantly white British with a female majority, and clonal diversity may have been underestimated.

The clonotype originates from an adult who received the AZD1222 COVID-19 vaccine. The sample here was peripheral blood, taken 28 days after the second AZD1222 dose. The chain is built from TRBV7-9 and TRBJ1-5; D not certain. In DNA, the CDR3 is TGTGCCAGCAGCTTAGCGGAAAATCAGCCCCAGCATTTT. Protein sequence: CASSLAENQPQHF.